This T cell receptor beta chain emerged from a study of control samples from healthy donors and cancer patients. This CDR3 has 12 residues. The germline gives CDR1 LGHDT, CDR2 YNNKEL (reference sequence). The V and J ends lost 0 bases and 5 bases respectively, with 4 bases between them. Produced via immunoSEQ multiplex PCR; TCRdb's table is partial and in-frame only. The sample consists of some 130,000 clones, roughly 89% of them appearing once. The count of this clone is one. This clonotype was obtained from a man in his fifties with head and neck cancer. J is TRBJ2-5 and V is TRBV3-1 (or the pseudogene TRBV3-2), with D uncertain. Material: PBMCs. CDR3 nucleotides: TGTGCCAGCAGCCAAGATTGGGAGACCCAGTACTTC. Translated: CASSQDWETQYF.